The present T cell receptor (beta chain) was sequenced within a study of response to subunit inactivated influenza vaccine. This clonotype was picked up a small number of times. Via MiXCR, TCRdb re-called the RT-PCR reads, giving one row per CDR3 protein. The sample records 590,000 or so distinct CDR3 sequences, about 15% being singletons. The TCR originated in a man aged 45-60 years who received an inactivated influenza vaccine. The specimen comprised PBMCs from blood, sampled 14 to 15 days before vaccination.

CDR3 sequence: CASSTGQGAQQETQYF. CDR3 nucleotides: TGCGCCAGCAGCACAGGACAGGGGGCCCAGCAGGAGACCCAGTACTTC. V gene TRBV5-1 combines with J gene TRBJ2-5; 11 bases are a match to TRBD1. The CDR3 has 16 residues. Germline-derived CDR1 and CDR2 are SGHRS and YFSETQ. V trimming: 4 bases; J trimming: 5 bases; junction bases outside the gene matches: 10.